The T cell receptor beta chain described here comes from a study of T cell responses to AZD1222 COVID-19 vaccine. Study-wide points: Spike-specific TCR breadth and depth rose after two AZD1222 doses.

As concerns this clone: Its matching antigen is unknown.

The repertoire was sequenced with immunoSEQ multiplex PCR; TCRdb's copy has only in-frame clones and lacks some. The sample carries some 140,000 clones, more than 85% recorded once. Germline trimming cut 5 bases from V and 8 bases from J; bases unmatched to any gene: 5. The CDR3 covers 12 residues. Germline CDR1 is LNHDA and CDR2 is SQIVND (reference sequence). The TCR was taken from an adult in good health. Sequencing was performed on peripheral blood, taken on day 0 of AZD1222 vaccination. V and J are TRBV19 and TRBJ1-2, with 7 bases aligning to TRBD1. The CDR3 bases are TGTGCCAGTAGTTCTCGACAGGGCGGCTACACCTTC. This gives the protein CASSSRQGGYTF.